This T cell receptor beta chain was profiled in a study of blood T cell repertoires in COVID-19. The overall study: The United States, Italy and Spain were the sources of the acute and convalescent COVID-19 samples.

The germline V gene has CDR1 MDHEN and CDR2 SYDVKM. The CDR3 has 17 residues. V was pared by 2 bases and J by 1 base, with 7 bases of the junction left unmatched. Participants, roughly 18 to 90 years old, spanned under 25 US areas. Cohorts were based on clinical histories the participants reported. Per the original methods: Reference gene primers were amplified, and this amplification served to estimate nucleated cell counts. The table came from immunoSEQ multiplex PCR; TCRdb's copy has only in-frame clones and leaves some out. V, J and clone size were drawn from that table, and D and trimming were deduced from the DNA. The sample contains about 180,000 clones, 85% to 90% of which appear only once.

This receptor was taken from a woman between 40 and 50 years old with acute COVID-19. Source material: PBMCs or T cells enriched from blood (not recorded which). The chain uses TRBV28 and TRBJ2-3; 9 bases are shared with TRBD2. The chain's CDR3 is CASSLPLGLAGTDTQYF. CDR3 sequence (DNA): TGTGCCAGCAGTTTACCCCTGGGACTAGCAGGCACAGATACGCAGTATTTT.